The next 12 T cell receptor beta chains were all read from a single sample in a study of a mutant IDH1 vaccine in newly diagnosed glioma. Time point specified: baseline, week 1 (first vaccination visit). The treatment was: pre-vaccination baseline after standard-of-care therapy. TCRdb keeps only in-frame clones here, not all; method: immunoSEQ multiplex PCR. The sample carries under 80,000 clones, about 86% recorded once. Sequencing was performed on PBMCs, taken from a glioma patient treated with radiotherapy, temozolomide or both. These receptors were obtained from a man aged 25 to 40 with glioma.

The chain has TRBV6-5 and TRBJ1-4; D remains unclear. The CDR3 spans 15 residues. CDR1 is MNHEY, CDR2 SVGAGI, per germline. V lost 0 bases to trimming and J lost 10 bases, with 15 bases between them. The CDR3, as DNA: TGTGCCAGCAGTTACTCGAATTCTGGGGTCGGAAAACTGTTTTTT. Protein: CASSYSNSGVGKLFF.

This clone was found once. The chain combines TRBV5-4 with TRBJ2-1, with TRBD1 identical over 7 bases. The CDR3 runs to 17 residues. The germline gives CDR1 SGHNT, CDR2 YYREEE (reference sequence). V lost 4 bases, J lost 2 bases, and 12 bases stayed unmatched. The CDR3 DNA follows: TGTGCCAGCAGCCGCGACAGGGACGGAATTACCTACAATGAGCAGTTCTTC. This codes for CASSRDRDGITYNEQFF.

The chain is built from TRBV9 and TRBJ2-5; D might be TRBD1 or TRBD2, each matching 6 bases. V lost 4 bases and J lost 5, with 18 bases in between. Germline assignment: CDR1 SGDLS and CDR2 YYNGEE. The CDR3 is 15 amino acids. CDR3 bases: TGTGCCAGCAGCCCCCGAGGGGGACTGGCGGAGACCCAGTACTTC. Residues: CASSPRGGLAETQYF.

This rearrangement joins TRBV25-1 to TRBJ2-1; TRBD1 aligns across 10 bases. V shed 4 bases, J shed 5 bases, and the junction held 5 bases outside the gene matches. Looked up from germline, CDR1 is MGHDK and CDR2 is SYGVNS. The CDR3 runs to 15 residues. The CDR3, as DNA: TGTGCCAGCAGTGTGGGACAGGGGTGGGACAATGAGCAGTTCTTC. Translated: CASSVGQGWDNEQFF.

This clone has a handful of counts. This chain links TRBV2 with TRBJ1-1; D is undetermined. The CDR3 totals 12 residues. V was trimmed by 2 bases and J by 3 bases, leaving 4 bases between them. The germline gives CDR1 SNHLY, CDR2 FYNNEI. DNA for the CDR3: TGTGCCAGCAGTGAATCGGACACTGAAGCTTTCTTT. Translation gives CASSESDTEAFF.

This chain's CDR3 is CASSLVWTGTTGELFF. The CDR3 nucleotides read TGTGCCAGCAGCTTAGTTTGGACAGGGACCACCGGGGAGCTGTTTTTT. J is TRBJ2-2 and V is TRBV11-2; TRBD1 aligns across 8 bases. This CDR3 contains 16 residues. Germline V gene data show CDR1 as SGHAT and CDR2 as FQNNGV. The V segment lost 1 base and the J segment 4 bases; nucleotides outside the gene matches: 5.

This rearrangement joins TRBV7-9 to TRBJ2-4, with D possibly matching TRBD2 (6 bases). The CDR3 covers 15 residues. Trimming shortened V by 5 bases and J by 7 bases, and 18 bases separated the two germline ends. Germline assignment: CDR1 SEHNR and CDR2 FQNEAQ (reference sequence). CDR3 sequence: CASSLGTSQGNIQYF. CDR3 in DNA: TGTGCCAGCAGCCTCGGGACTTCTCAAGGGAACATTCAGTACTTC. Drawing the rest from reference TRBV7-9 and TRBJ2-4, the complete variable domain is DTGVSQNPRHKITKRGQNVTFRCDPISEHNRLYWYRQTLGQGPEFLTYFQNEAQLEKSRLLSDRFSAERPKGSFSTLEIQRTEQGDSAMYLCASSLGTSQGNIQYFGAGTRLSVL.

This rearrangement joins TRBV5-6 to TRBJ2-7, with 8 bases lining up with TRBD1. This CDR3 is built from 12 residues. V shed 4 bases and J 4 bases; nucleotides not matched to a gene: 1. Germline V gene lookup returns CDR1 SGHDT and CDR2 YYEEEE. CDR3 amino acids: CASSRTGYEQYF. In DNA form, the CDR3 reads TGTGCCAGCAGCCGGACAGGGTACGAGCAGTACTTC.

The chain combines TRBV4-1 with TRBJ1-5; a possible D gene is TRBD1 (5 bases). V dropped 1 base and J dropped 6 bases, with 13 bases sitting between them. The CDR3 runs to 15 residues. Germline lookup yields CDR1 MGHRA and CDR2 YSYEKL. The CDR3 nucleotides are TGCGCCAGCAGCCAAGTTCAGGGAGTTTCTCAGCCCCAGCATTTT. It yields the protein CASSQVQGVSQPQHF.

In this sample, this clone turned up a few times. The genes are TRBV4-1 and TRBJ1-5; 9 bases match TRBD1. There are 16 residues in the CDR3. The V segment lost 4 bases and the J segment 7 bases; nucleotides outside the gene matches: 11. Per germline, CDR1 MGHRA and CDR2 YSYEKL. CDR3 sequence: CASSPDPTGGSQPQHF. The CDR3 DNA sequence: TGCGCCAGCAGCCCTGATCCGACAGGGGGATCACAGCCCCAGCATTTT.

The chain combines TRBV19 with TRBJ1-2; tentatively, D is TRBD1 (6 bases). CDR1 is LNHDA, CDR2 SQIVND, per germline (reference sequence). The CDR3 loop spans 13 amino acids. V was cut by 7 bases and J by 8 bases, with 17 bases left in between. This chain's CDR3 is CASTLLGAGGYTF. The CDR3 bases are TGTGCCAGTACCCTCCTGGGGGCGGGGGGCTACACCTTC.

The chain carries TRBV21-1 and TRBJ2-1. TRBV21-1 is a listed pseudogene. The CDR3 is 12 residues long. The CDR3 DNA is TGTGCCAGCAGCAAAGTAGGCGATGAGCAGTTCTTC. This sequence encodes CASSKVGDEQFF.